The T cell receptor beta chain under discussion was sequenced for a study of radiation and T cells in renal cell carcinoma. Background on the study: Nephrectomy followed 15 Gy stereotactic body radiation by 4 weeks.

As regards this clone: Its target is not known.

Produced via immunoSEQ multiplex PCR; TCRdb's table is partial and in-frame only. The sample carries about 120,000 clones, 65% to 85% recorded once. The CDR3 runs 13 residues. Germline V gene lookup returns CDR1 MNHNY and CDR2 SVGAGI (reference sequence). The V end lost 5 bases, the J end lost 7 bases, and 14 bases lay between the germline ends. Indicated time point: blood 2 weeks post-SBRT. Treatment denoted: 15 Gy SBRT to primary tumor, nephrectomy 4 weeks later. Radiation-treated patients gave blood at baseline, week 2 and week 4. General observations from the study: Without pretreatment biopsies, baseline tumor clonotype presence was undetermined. In blood, top tumor clones expanded by 2 weeks, shrinking by 4.

The source was blood, collected from a patient whose treatment included radiotherapy and nephrectomy. The sequence came from a man aged 50 or older with renal cell carcinoma. The chain employs TRBV6-6 and TRBJ1-2, with D perhaps TRBD1 (5 bases). The CDR3 DNA sequence: TGTGCCAGCAGTCACGGGGCCAAGAGTGGCTACACCTTC. Translating it yields CASSHGAKSGYTF.